This entry concerns a single T cell receptor beta chain. What it recognizes is unknown. The data stem from a study of T cell responses to AZD1222 COVID-19 vaccine. TCRdb's copy holds only in-frame clones and misses some; the assay was immunoSEQ multiplex PCR. The repertoire includes about 110,000 clones, around 90% of them detected once, and roughly 3.2% sits in the top ten. General observations from the study: Regions 160-218 and 743-854 dominated among vaccine-associated CD4 TCRs spanning spike. The sample set comprised mostly white British donors with more females, and clonal diversity was possibly underestimated.

The receptor was isolated from an adult in good health. The sample here was peripheral blood, taken on day 0 of MenACWY control vaccination.

CDR3 region: CATSDPSDGAGIQYF. CDR3 DNA sequence: TGTGCCACCAGTGACCCTTCCGACGGGGCGGGCATTCAGTACTTC. J is TRBJ2-4 and V is TRBV24-1; perhaps D is TRBD1 or TRBD2 (5 bases each). The CDR3 runs to 15 residues. V lost 4 bases to trimming and J lost 9 bases, with 18 bases between them. Germline V gene lookup returns CDR1 KGHDR and CDR2 SFDVKD.